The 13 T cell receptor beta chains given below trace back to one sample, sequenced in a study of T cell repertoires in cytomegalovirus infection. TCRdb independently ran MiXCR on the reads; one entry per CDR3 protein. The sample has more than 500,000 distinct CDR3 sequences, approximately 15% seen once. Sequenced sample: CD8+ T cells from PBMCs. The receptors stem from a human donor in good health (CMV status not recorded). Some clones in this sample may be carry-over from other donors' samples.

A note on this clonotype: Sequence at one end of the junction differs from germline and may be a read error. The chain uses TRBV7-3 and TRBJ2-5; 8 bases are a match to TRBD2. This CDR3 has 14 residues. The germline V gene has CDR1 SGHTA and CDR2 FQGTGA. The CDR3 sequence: CASSLIAGQEPQYF. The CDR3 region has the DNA TGTGCCAGCAGTCTCATAGCGGGACAAGAGCCCCAGTACTTC.

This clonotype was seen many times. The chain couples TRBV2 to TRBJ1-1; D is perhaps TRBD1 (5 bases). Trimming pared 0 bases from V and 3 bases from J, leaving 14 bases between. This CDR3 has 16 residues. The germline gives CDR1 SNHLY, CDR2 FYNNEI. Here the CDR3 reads CASSEALEGEDTEAFF. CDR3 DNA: TGTGCCAGCAGTGAAGCTTTGGAAGGGGAGGACACTGAAGCTTTCTTT.

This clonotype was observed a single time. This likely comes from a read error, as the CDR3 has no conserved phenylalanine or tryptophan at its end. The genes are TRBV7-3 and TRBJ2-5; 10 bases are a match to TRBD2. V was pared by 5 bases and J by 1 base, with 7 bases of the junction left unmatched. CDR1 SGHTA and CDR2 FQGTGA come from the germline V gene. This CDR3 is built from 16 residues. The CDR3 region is CASSRTGTSVQETQYL. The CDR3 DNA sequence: TGTGCCAGCAGCCGAACCGGGACTAGCGTCCAAGAGACCCAGTACTTA.

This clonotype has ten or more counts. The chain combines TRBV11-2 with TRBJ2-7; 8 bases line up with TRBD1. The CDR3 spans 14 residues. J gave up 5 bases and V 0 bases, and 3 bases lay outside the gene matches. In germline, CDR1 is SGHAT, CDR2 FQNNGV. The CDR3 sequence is CASSLDGTGDEQYF. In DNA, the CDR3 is TGTGCCAGCAGCTTAGATGGGACAGGAGACGAGCAGTACTTC.

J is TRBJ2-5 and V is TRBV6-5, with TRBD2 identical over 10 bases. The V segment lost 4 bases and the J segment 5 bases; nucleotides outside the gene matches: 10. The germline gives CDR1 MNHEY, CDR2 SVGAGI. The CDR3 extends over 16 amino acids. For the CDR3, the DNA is TGTGCCAGCAGTTCCCTTCTAGCGGGAGTAGGGGAGACCCAGTACTTC. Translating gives CASSSLLAGVGETQYF.

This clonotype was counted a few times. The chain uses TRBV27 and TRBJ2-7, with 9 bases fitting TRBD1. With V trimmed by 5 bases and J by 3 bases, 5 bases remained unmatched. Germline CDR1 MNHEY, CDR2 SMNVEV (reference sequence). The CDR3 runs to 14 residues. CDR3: CASSDTGGHYEQYF. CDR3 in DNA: TGTGCCAGCAGTGACACAGGGGGCCACTACGAGCAGTACTTC.

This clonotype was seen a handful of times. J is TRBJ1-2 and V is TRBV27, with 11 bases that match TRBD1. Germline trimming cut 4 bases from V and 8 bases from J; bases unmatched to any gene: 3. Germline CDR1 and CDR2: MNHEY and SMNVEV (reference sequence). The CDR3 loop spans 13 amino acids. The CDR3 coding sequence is TGTGCCAGCAGTTGGACAGGGGGCGACGGCTACACCTTC. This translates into CASSWTGGDGYTF.

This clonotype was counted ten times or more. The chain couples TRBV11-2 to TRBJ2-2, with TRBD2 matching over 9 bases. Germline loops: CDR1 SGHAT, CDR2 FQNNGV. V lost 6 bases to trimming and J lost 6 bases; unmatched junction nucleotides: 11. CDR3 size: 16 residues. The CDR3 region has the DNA TGTGCCAGCAGGGGGTCAGCGGGGGGAAGGTCCGGGGAGCTGTTTTTT. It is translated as CASRGSAGGRSGELFF. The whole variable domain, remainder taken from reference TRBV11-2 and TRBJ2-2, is EAGVAQSPRYKIIEKRQSVAFWCNPISGHATLYWYQQILGQGPKLLIQFQNNGVVDDSQLPKDRFSAERLKGVDSTLKIQPAKLEDSAVYLCASRGSAGGRSGELFFGEGSRLTVL.

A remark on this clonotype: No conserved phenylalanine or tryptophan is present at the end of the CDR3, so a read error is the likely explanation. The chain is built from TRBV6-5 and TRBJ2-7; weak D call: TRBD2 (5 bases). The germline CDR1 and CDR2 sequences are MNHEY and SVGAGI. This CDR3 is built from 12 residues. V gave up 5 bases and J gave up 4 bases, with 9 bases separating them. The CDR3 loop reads CASSPPGYEQYL. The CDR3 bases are TGTGCCAGCAGTCCCCCGGGGTACGAGCAGTACTTA.

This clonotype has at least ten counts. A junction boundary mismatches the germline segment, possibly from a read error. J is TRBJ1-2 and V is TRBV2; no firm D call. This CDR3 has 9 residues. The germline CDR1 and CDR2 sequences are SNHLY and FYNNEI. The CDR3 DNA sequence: TGTGCCAGAGAGACCGCTTTCCATTTC. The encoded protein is CARETAFHF. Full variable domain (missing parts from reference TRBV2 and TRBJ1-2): EPEVTQTPSHQVTQMGQEVILRCVPISNHLYFYWYRQILGQKVEFLVSFYNNEISEKSEIFDDQFSVERPDGSNFTLKIRSTKLEDSAMYFCARETAFHFGSGTRLTVV.

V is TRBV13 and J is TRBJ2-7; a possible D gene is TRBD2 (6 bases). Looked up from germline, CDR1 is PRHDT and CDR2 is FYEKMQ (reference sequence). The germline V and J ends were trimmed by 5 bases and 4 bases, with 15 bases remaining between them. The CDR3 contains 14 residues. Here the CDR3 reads CASSHGTDFYEQYF. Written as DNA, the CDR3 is TGTGCCAGCAGCCACGGGACTGACTTTTACGAGCAGTACTTC. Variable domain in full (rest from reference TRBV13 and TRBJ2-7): AAGVIQSPRHLIKEKRETATLKCYPIPRHDTVYWYQQGPGQDPQFLISFYEKMQSDKGSIPDRFSAQQFSDYHSELNMSSLELGDSALYFCASSHGTDFYEQYFGPGTRLTVT.

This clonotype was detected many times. CDR3 bases: TGTGCCAGCAAGTTTACCCAGGCGGGAACTGAGCAGTTCTTC. This sequence encodes CASKFTQAGTEQFF. V usage is TRBV12-3 or TRBV12-4 and J usage is TRBJ2-1; D might be TRBD2 (6 bases). The germline V and J ends were trimmed by 7 bases and 9 bases, with 19 bases remaining between them. This CDR3 spans 14 amino acids.

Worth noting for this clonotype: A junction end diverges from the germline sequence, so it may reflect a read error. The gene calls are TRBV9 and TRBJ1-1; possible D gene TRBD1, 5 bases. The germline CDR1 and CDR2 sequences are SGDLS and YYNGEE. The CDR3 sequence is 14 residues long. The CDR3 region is CASSGVQGNTEAFF. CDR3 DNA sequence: TGTGCAAGCAGCGGGGTGCAGGGAAACACTGAAGCTTTCTTT.